The entry below gives a single TCR beta chain sequence along with its context. After removal of 6 bases from V and 0 bases from J, the junction contained 9 bases not matched to a gene. The CDR3 runs to 18 residues. The V gene's germline CDR1 is SGHVS and CDR2 FQNEAQ. All of the donors resided in Nashville, Tennessee, and each was a Caucasian adult. TCRdb keeps only in-frame clones here, not all; method: immunoSEQ multiplex PCR. The table includes some 1,100,000 clones, about four fifths detected once. This specimen belongs to a study of shared clonotypes between healthy human individuals. The rearrangement uses TRBV7-8 and TRBJ2-6, with 9 positions matching TRBD1. This receptor was taken from a man aged 18-30 years in good health. Some clones in this sample may be carry-over from other donors' samples. The sequenced sample was memory CD4+ T cells from PBMCs. This sample's subset: CD45RA-negative fraction. The CDR3 DNA reads TGTGCCAGCAGTAGCCGGGACAGGGATTCCTCTGGGGCCAACGTCCTGACTTTC. Its protein product is CASSSRDRDSSGANVLTF. Filled out from reference TRBV7-8 and TRBJ2-6, the complete variable domain reads GAGVSQSPRYKVAKRGQDVALRCDPISGHVSLFWYQQALGQGPEFLTYFQNEAQLDKSGLPSDRFFAERPEGSVSTLKIQRTQQEDSAVYLCASSSRDRDSSGANVLTFGAGSRLTVL.